These 6 T cell receptor beta chains originate from one sample sequenced in a study of Ad26.COV2.S vaccination and SARS-CoV-2 variants. Produced via immunoSEQ multiplex PCR; TCRdb's table is partial and in-frame only. The sample contains nearly 400,000 clones, about nine tenths of which appear only once. Indicated treatment: over 15 received Ad26.COV2.S at low or high dose, single or two shots; 5 received placebo; per-sample allocation not given. The study sampled participants on day 63 after the first vaccine or placebo injection. The starting material was peripheral blood, obtained in a trial of Ad26.COV2.S vaccine versus placebo. These receptor sequences come from a person between 18 and 59 years old who received the Ad26.COV2.S COVID-19 vaccine or a placebo.

V usage is TRBV6-5 and J usage is TRBJ2-1, with 13 bases matching TRBD2. Germline trimming cut 2 bases from V and 7 bases from J; bases unmatched to any gene: 5. Germline V gives CDR1 MNHEY, CDR2 SVGAGI. The CDR3 spans 16 residues. CDR3 in amino acids: CASSYPGLAGVNEQFF. CDR3 DNA sequence: TGTGCCAGCAGTTACCCAGGACTAGCGGGGGTAAATGAGCAGTTCTTC.

The chain has TRBV28 and TRBJ2-5; D gene uncertain. Trimming stripped 6 bases from V and 5 bases from J, with 7 bases between. The CDR3 runs to 11 residues. Per germline, CDR1 MDHEN and CDR2 SYDVKM. The CDR3 region is CASSTRETQYF. The CDR3 DNA sequence: TGTGCCAGCAGCACCCGGGAGACCCAGTACTTC.

The V gene is TRBV3-1 (or the pseudogene TRBV3-2), the J gene TRBJ2-6; no definite D call. Trimming removed 4 bases from V and 2 bases from J, with 21 bases in between. This CDR3 has 19 amino acids. Germline V gene lookup returns CDR1 LGHDT and CDR2 YNNKEL (reference sequence). The CDR3 DNA reads TGTGCCAGCAGCCCAGCCTCAGGTAGCCCTACAGCTGGGGCCAACGTCCTGACTTTC. Protein: CASSPASGSPTAGANVLTF.

CDR3 sequence: CASSPSGQGVTNEKLFF. The CDR3 DNA is TGTGCCAGCAGTCCAAGTGGACAGGGGGTAACTAATGAAAAACTGTTTTTT. The chain joins TRBV28 to TRBJ1-4; 10 bases match TRBD1. CDR1 is MDHEN, CDR2 SYDVKM, per germline. CDR3 length: 17 residues. J gave up 1 base and V 5 bases, and 7 bases lay outside the gene matches.

This chain connects TRBV5-1 to TRBJ2-2; 12 bases agree with TRBD2. This CDR3 region has 17 residues. V trimming: 3 bases; J trimming: 3 bases; junction bases outside the gene matches: 6. CDR1 is SGHRS and CDR2 is YFSETQ in the germline V gene. The CDR3 sequence: CASSWTSGTGDTGELFF. The CDR3, as DNA: TGCGCCAGCAGCTGGACTAGCGGGACCGGGGACACCGGGGAGCTGTTTTTT.

The chain recombines TRBV7-8 with TRBJ2-1; the match to TRBD1 covers 8 bases. Germline V gives CDR1 SGHVS, CDR2 FQNEAQ. This CDR3 has 14 amino acids. Losses at the gene ends were 1 base for V and 5 bases for J; bases not matched to a gene: 1. The CDR3 region has the DNA TGTGCCAGCAGCTTAGGGACAGGGAACAATGAGCAGTTCTTC. Its protein product is CASSLGTGNNEQFF. Using reference TRBV7-8 and TRBJ2-1 for the parts outside the CDR3, the full variable domain is GAGVSQSPRYKVAKRGQDVALRCDPISGHVSLFWYQQALGQGPEFLTYFQNEAQLDKSGLPSDRFFAERPEGSVSTLKIQRTQQEDSAVYLCASSLGTGNNEQFFGPGTRLTVL.